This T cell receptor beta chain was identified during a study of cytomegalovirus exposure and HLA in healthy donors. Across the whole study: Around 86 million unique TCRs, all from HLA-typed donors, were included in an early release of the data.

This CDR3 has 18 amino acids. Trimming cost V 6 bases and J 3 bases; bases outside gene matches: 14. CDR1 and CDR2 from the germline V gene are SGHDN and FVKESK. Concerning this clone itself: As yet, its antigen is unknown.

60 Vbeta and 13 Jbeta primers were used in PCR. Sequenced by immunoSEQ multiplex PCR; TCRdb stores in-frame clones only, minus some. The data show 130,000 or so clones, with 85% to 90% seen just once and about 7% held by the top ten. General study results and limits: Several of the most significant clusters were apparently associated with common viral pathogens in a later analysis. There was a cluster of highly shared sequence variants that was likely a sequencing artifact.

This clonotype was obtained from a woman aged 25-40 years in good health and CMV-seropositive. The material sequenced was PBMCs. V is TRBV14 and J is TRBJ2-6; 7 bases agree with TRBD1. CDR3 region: CASSVGTVGFGGANVLTF. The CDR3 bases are TGTGCCAGCAGTGTTGGGACAGTGGGTTTCGGTGGGGCCAACGTCCTGACTTTC. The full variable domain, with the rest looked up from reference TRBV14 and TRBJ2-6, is EAGVTQFPSHSVIEKGQTVTLRCDPISGHDNLYWYRRVMGKEIKFLLHFVKESKQDESGMPNNRFLAERTGGTYSTLKVQPAELEDSGVYFCASSVGTVGFGGANVLTFGAGSRLTVL.